The clone carrying this T cell receptor beta chain occurred a few times. Its specificity is not known. One junction end disagrees with the germline gene, perhaps due to a read error. The time point is: newly diagnosed GD, antithyroid drugs for less than 3 months. TCR sequences were obtained from RNA taken from PBMCs. This record belongs to a study of regulatory T cells in long-lasting Graves disease. Sequencing libraries for TCR beta were prepared with iRepertoire HTBI primers and Arm-PCR of CDR3 regions. Original data processing: Across the samples, identification revealed around 65 TRBV and 13 to 15 TRBJ segments. Using its own MiXCR run on the multiplex PCR reads, TCRdb lists one record per CDR3 protein. The V and J calls and clone size are TCRdb's, not the authors'. Of roughly 610,000 distinct CDR3 sequences in the sample, less than 20% were seen once. The CDR3 consists of 14 residues. CDR1 SNHLY and CDR2 FYNNEI come from the germline V gene.

Study conclusions and caveats: Having only a small sample size may have limited accuracy. There were preferences for TRBV28, TRBJ1-2 and TRBJ2-5 in persistent disease.

These records were also assigned to another study, of T cells in Graves' hyperthyroidism and ophthalmopathy. That paper adds: The HTBI set primed first-round TCR CDR3 RT-PCR.

The starting material was peripheral blood mononuclear cells (PBMCs), obtained at new diagnosis, from a patient treated with antithyroid drugs. The J gene is TRBJ1-2, the V gene TRBV2; D gene ambiguous. The receptor was derived from a woman under 40 with Graves disease. CDR3 sequence: CASSDGRINYGYTF. CDR3 in DNA: TGTGCCAGTAGTGACGGACGGATTAACTATGGCTACACCTTC.